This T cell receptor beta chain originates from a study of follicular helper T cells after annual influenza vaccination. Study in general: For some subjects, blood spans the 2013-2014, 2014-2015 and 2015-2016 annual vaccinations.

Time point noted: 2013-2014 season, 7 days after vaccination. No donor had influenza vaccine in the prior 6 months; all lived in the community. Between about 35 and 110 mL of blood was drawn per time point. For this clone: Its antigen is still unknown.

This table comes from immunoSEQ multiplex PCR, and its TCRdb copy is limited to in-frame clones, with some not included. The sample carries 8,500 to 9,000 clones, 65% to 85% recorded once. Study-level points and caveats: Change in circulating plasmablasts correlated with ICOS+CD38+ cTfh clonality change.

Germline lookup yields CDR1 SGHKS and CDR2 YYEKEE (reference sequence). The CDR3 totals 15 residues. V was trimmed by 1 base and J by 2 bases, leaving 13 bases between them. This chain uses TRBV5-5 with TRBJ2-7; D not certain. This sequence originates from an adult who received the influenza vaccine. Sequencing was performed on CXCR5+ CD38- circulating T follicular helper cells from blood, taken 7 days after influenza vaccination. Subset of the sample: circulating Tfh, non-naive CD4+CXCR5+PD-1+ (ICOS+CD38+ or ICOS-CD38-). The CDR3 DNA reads TGTGCCAGCAGCTTGAAATTTGATGGCACCTACGAGCAGTACTTC. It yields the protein CASSLKFDGTYEQYF.